This TCR beta chain appears in the sequencing data of a study of T cell responses to AZD1222 COVID-19 vaccine. Clones were sequenced by immunoSEQ multiplex PCR, and TCRdb holds only the in-frame ones, with some missing. Among around 180,000 clones listed, approximately 90% were seen once. The TCR sequence derives from an adult in good health. Sequenced material: peripheral blood, taken on day 0 of AZD1222 vaccination.

CDR3 DNA sequence: TGTGCCAGCAGAAGTGGCAATCAGCCCCAGCATTTT. This encodes CASRSGNQPQHF. The chain is built from TRBV7-9 and TRBJ1-5; D remains ambiguous. The CDR3 has 12 amino acids. Trimming pared 6 bases from V and 2 bases from J, leaving 5 bases between. Germline V gene lookup returns CDR1 SEHNR and CDR2 FQNEAQ (reference sequence).